Sequencing of this T cell receptor (beta chain) was carried out in a study of CD8 T cells in ankylosing spondylitis. Study-level results: Peripheral blood samples showed relatively rare disease-linked clones, and these clones were CD8+. A motif of roughly eight highly homologous TCR beta variants was seen as apparently characteristic of ankylosing spondylitis blood.

MiXCR, applied by TCRdb to the 5' RACE reads, yields one record per CDR3 protein. The repertoire consists of just over 300,000 distinct CDR3 sequences, with roughly 20% occurring once and the leading ten covering 3.5%. In the case of this clonotype: The antigen is undetermined.

The germline V gene encodes CDR1 LNHNV and CDR2 YYDKDF (reference sequence). The CDR3 is 14 residues long. Trimming took off 4 bases at V and 9 bases at J, with 18 bases between the two ends. Sequenced sample: blood, either unsorted or a sorted T cell fraction (not recorded which). The receptor comes from a female donor with ankylosing spondylitis or in good health (not recorded which). V and J are TRBV15 and TRBJ2-5; the D gene is possibly TRBD1 (5 bases). The chain's CDR3 is CATSTRTNRLAQYF. In DNA, the CDR3 is TGTGCCACCAGCACAAGGACCAACAGGTTGGCCCAGTACTTC.